The 18 T cell receptor beta chains below were found in one sample sequenced in a study of Graves' ophthalmopathy and Graves' hyperthyroidism. Researchers took RNA transcripts and amplified TCR beta CDR3 regions from them. An initial RT-PCR round employing HTBI primers preceded a second-round multiplex PCR. TCRdb ran MiXCR on the multiplex PCR reads and lists one entry per CDR3 protein. The table shows hundreds of thousands of distinct CDR3 sequences, with about a fifth occurring only once. Sequencing input: peripheral blood. The receptors come from a woman in her late teens or twenties with stable Graves' hyperthyroidism. Some clones in this sample may be carry-over from other donors' samples.

V is TRBV10-1 and J is TRBJ2-5; D is undetermined. The V gene lost 0 bases and the J gene lost 4 bases, with 18 bases spanning the gap. This CDR3 comprises 17 residues. Germline V gene sequence: CDR1 WNHNN, CDR2 SYGVQD (reference sequence). For the CDR3, the DNA is TGCGCCAGCAGTGAGTCGGTTGGCCCCAGAATGGGAGAGACCCAGTACTTC. This translates into CASSESVGPRMGETQYF.

This clonotype has a count of ten or more. The chain has TRBV12-3 or TRBV12-4 and TRBJ2-5; 7 bases are a match to TRBD1. The CDR3 contains 13 residues. After removal of 5 bases from V and 4 bases from J, the junction contained 4 bases not matched to a gene. Written as DNA, the CDR3 is TGTGCCAGCAGTAAGGGGGCGGGAGAGACCCAGTACTTC. Its protein product is CASSKGAGETQYF.

The rearrangement uses TRBV7-9 and TRBJ1-5, with a tentative D call TRBD1 (6 bases). The ends were cut back, 9 bases at V and 0 bases at J, with 9 bases in the middle. The CDR3 consists of 13 residues. The germline V gene has CDR1 SEHNR and CDR2 FQNEAQ (reference sequence). CDR3 DNA: TGTGCCAGTAAGGGGGGTAGCAATCAGCCCCAGCATTTT. Its translation: CASKGGSNQPQHF.

This clonotype was observed a few times. The chain recombines TRBV6-1 with TRBJ2-7, with TRBD1 identical over 7 bases. Trimming at V came to 6 bases and at J to 3 bases, leaving 8 bases not matched to a gene. The germline V gene has CDR1 MNHNS and CDR2 SASEGT. This CDR3 is built from 14 residues. CDR3 in amino acids: CASRPGTAVYEQYF. CDR3 DNA sequence: TGTGCCAGCAGGCCCGGGACAGCAGTCTACGAGCAGTACTTC.

This clonotype was recorded many times. The rearrangement joins TRBV7-2 to TRBJ1-2, with D maybe TRBD1 (5 bases). The CDR3 has 14 residues. V shed 2 bases and J shed 5 bases, with 12 bases lying between them. Germline CDR1 and CDR2: SGHTA and FQGNSA. CDR3 protein: CASSLFREGYGYTF. The CDR3, as DNA: TGTGCCAGCAGCTTATTCAGGGAGGGGTATGGCTACACCTTC.

The table lists this clonotype with many counts. The chain joins TRBV7-8 to TRBJ2-7, with D unresolved. This CDR3 has 13 residues. Trimming took off 5 bases at V and 6 bases at J, with 14 bases between the two ends. In germline, CDR1 is SGHVS, CDR2 FQNEAQ. The CDR3 protein is CASSLGLVSEQYF. The CDR3 region has the DNA TGTGCCAGCAGCCTGGGCCTTGTTAGCGAGCAGTACTTC.

V is TRBV20-1 and J is TRBJ2-7, with TRBD2 matching 11 bases. Germline-derived CDR1 and CDR2 are DFQATT and SNEGSKA (reference sequence). This CDR3 region has 15 residues. J gave up 2 bases and V 1 base, and 4 bases lay outside the gene matches. The CDR3 is CSARGTSGSAYEQYF. In DNA, the CDR3 is TGCAGTGCTAGAGGTACTAGCGGGAGTGCCTACGAGCAGTACTTC.

This clonotype has at least ten counts. This sequence joins TRBV12-3 or TRBV12-4 and TRBJ1-5; D might be TRBD1 (5 bases). This CDR3 has 14 residues. V gave up 5 bases and J gave up 7 bases, with 15 bases separating them. The CDR3 loop reads CASSLIGGVQPQHF. DNA for the CDR3: TGTGCCAGCAGTCTGATTGGGGGAGTCCAGCCCCAGCATTTT.

V gene TRBV12-3 or TRBV12-4 combines with J gene TRBJ2-7; D remains unclear. The CDR3 covers 13 residues. Deletions cut 2 bases from V and 3 bases from J, with 8 bases between. The CDR3, as DNA: TGTGCCAGCAGTTTAAACCACATCTACGAGCAGTACTTC. Encoded protein: CASSLNHIYEQYF.

The chain links TRBV7-8 to TRBJ1-2, with D maybe TRBD1 (6 bases). The CDR3 is 13 residues long. V lost 1 base to trimming and J lost 8 bases, with 11 bases between them. Germline loops: CDR1 SGHVS, CDR2 FQNEAQ. CDR3 sequence reads: CASSLGRGWGYTF. Here the CDR3 DNA reads TGTGCCAGCAGCTTAGGCAGGGGATGGGGCTACACCTTC.

This clonotype has ten or more counts. V and J are TRBV20-1 and TRBJ1-1; D possibly corresponds to TRBD1 (6 bases). Germline V gene data show CDR1 as DFQATT and CDR2 as SNEGSKA (reference sequence). The CDR3 loop spans 16 amino acids. Trimming left V 2 bases short and J 5 bases short, with 21 bases between. The CDR3 DNA sequence: TGCAGTGCTAGATTGTTTTTTCGTCCCCAGGGGACTGAAGCTTTCTTT. It specifies CSARLFFRPQGTEAFF.

The DNA of the CDR3 is TGTGCCAGCAGCCACGGGGGGTATGATAATTCACCCCTCCACTTT. As protein: CASSHGGYDNSPLHF. This rearrangement joins TRBV6-2 or TRBV6-3 to TRBJ1-6, with a possible D match to TRBD1 (5 bases). This CDR3 is 15 amino acids long. V was trimmed by 6 bases and J by 5 bases, leaving 14 bases between them. Germline loops: CDR1 MNHEY, CDR2 SVGEGT.

The chain recombines TRBV6-1 with TRBJ2-5, with D unclear. Trimming pared 6 bases from V and 5 bases from J, leaving 16 bases between. CDR1 and CDR2 from the germline V gene are MNHNS and SASEGT. CDR3 length: 14 residues. This chain's CDR3 is CASSDGWYVETQYF. The CDR3 nucleotides are TGTGCCAGCAGCGACGGGTGGTACGTTGAGACCCAGTACTTC.

This clonotype showed up many times. This sequence joins TRBV19 and TRBJ2-5; 11 bases align to TRBD1. This CDR3 spans 14 amino acids. J gave up 4 bases and V 9 bases, and 7 bases lay outside the gene matches. Germline V gene data show CDR1 as LNHDA and CDR2 as SQIVND (reference sequence). In DNA form, the CDR3 reads TGTGCCAGCAGTGGACAGGGGGCTAGAGAGACCCAGTACTTC. This codes for CASSGQGARETQYF.

This clonotype was counted at least ten times. This chain joins TRBV7-3 and TRBJ1-1; no clear D. CDR1 and CDR2 (germline): SGHTA, FQGTGA. V lost 5 bases and J lost 3, with 10 bases in between. This CDR3 is built from 13 residues. CDR3 nucleotide sequence: TGTGCCAGCAGCCTCTTGAAGGACACTGAAGCTTTCTTT. Protein sequence: CASSLLKDTEAFF.

This chain connects TRBV20-1 to TRBJ1-6; no definite D call. V gave up 3 bases and J gave up 6 bases, with 12 bases separating them. CDR1 DFQATT and CDR2 SNEGSKA come from the germline V gene (reference sequence). The CDR3 covers 14 residues. CDR3 coding DNA: TGCAGTGCTAGTGGGCAGTACATTAATTCACCCCTCCACTTT. It encodes CSASGQYINSPLHF.

In the case of this clonotype: No conserved phenylalanine or tryptophan ends this CDR3, so it is likely a read error. The DNA is left out, because the CDR3 cannot be placed on it with certainty; the CDR3 is given as TCRdb lists it. The CDR3 here is CASRRTSAGVGETQDS. V and J are TRBV10-2 and TRBJ2-5; the table gives TRBD2 as D, unverified against the DNA. The germline V gene has CDR1 WSHSY and CDR2 SAAADI. The CDR3 sequence runs 16 residues, both termini included.

The chain joins TRBV7-9 to TRBJ1-6; maybe TRBD1 (5 bases). This CDR3 has 14 amino acids. CDR1 is SEHNR and CDR2 is FQNEAQ in the germline V gene (reference sequence). V was pared by 3 bases and J by 7 bases, with 10 bases between. In DNA form, the CDR3 reads TGTGCCAGCAGCTTGGGGGTACTAAATTCACCCCTCCACTTT. Translated: CASSLGVLNSPLHF.